The next 24 T cell receptor beta chains were all read from a single sample in a study of tissue T cells after allogeneic stem cell transplantation. Clones were read by immunoSEQ multiplex PCR, and TCRdb kept only the in-frame ones, dropping some. The profile shows about 6,800 clones, approximately 56% of them singletons. The specimen was duodenum tissue, collected at autopsy. All receptors come from a female donor older than 55 with lung cancer.

V gene TRBV5-5 combines with J gene TRBJ2-7, with no clear D. V was shortened by 4 bases and J by 0 bases, with 17 bases between the two germline ends. Germline loops: CDR1 SGHKS, CDR2 YYEKEE (reference sequence). The CDR3 covers 16 residues. The CDR3 loop is CASSPSGSTSSYEQYF. For the CDR3, the DNA is TGTGCCAGCAGCCCATCCGGGTCGACGAGCTCCTACGAGCAGTACTTC.

The rearrangement links TRBV4-1 to TRBJ2-3; the D is unclear. The CDR3 length is 17 residues. Germline V gene data show CDR1 as MGHRA and CDR2 as YSYEKL. Deletions cut 0 bases from V and 0 bases from J, with 13 bases between. CDR3 sequence: CASSQDPAASSTDTQYF. The CDR3 DNA follows: TGCGCCAGCAGCCAAGATCCAGCCGCCTCGAGCACAGATACGCAGTATTTT.

The chain carries TRBV30 and TRBJ1-1, with D unclear. CDR1 GTSNPN and CDR2 SVGIG come from the germline V gene (reference sequence). The CDR3 is made up of 15 amino acids. The V end lost 0 bases, the J end lost 2 bases, and 13 bases lay between the germline ends. In DNA form, the CDR3 reads TGTGCCTGGAGTGTTGGTGTTCGGATTAACACTGAAGCTTTCTTT. Protein sequence: CAWSVGVRINTEAFF.

The chain is built from TRBV5-1 and TRBJ2-3; maybe TRBD1 (5 bases). Germline V lookup: CDR1 SGHRS, CDR2 YFSETQ. This CDR3 comprises 16 residues. The V and J ends lost 4 bases and 2 bases respectively, with 17 bases between them. The CDR3 spells CASSPTGRGNTDTQYF. CDR3 DNA: TGCGCCAGCAGCCCCACCGGAAGGGGCAACACAGATACGCAGTATTTT.

CDR3 amino acids: CASSWGGGQPQHF. The CDR3 coding sequence is TGTGCCAGCAGCTGGGGGGGAGGGCAGCCCCAGCATTTT. This chain connects TRBV7-3 to TRBJ1-5, with a weak D call TRBD1 (5 bases). Trimming left V 4 bases short and J 7 bases short, with 11 bases between. This CDR3 has 13 residues. CDR1 and CDR2 from the germline V gene are SGHTA and FQGTGA.

This clone appeared a single time. The CDR3 coding sequence is TGTGCCACCAGTGACCGAAGTGGGTTTACTGGCTATGGCTACACCTTC. Its protein is CATSDRSGFTGYGYTF. The V call is TRBV24-1, the J call TRBJ1-2; D gene uncertain. The CDR3 spans 16 residues. The germline V and J ends were trimmed by 4 bases and 4 bases, with 18 bases remaining between them. CDR1 is KGHDR and CDR2 is SFDVKD in the germline V gene.

This chain uses TRBV27 with TRBJ1-5; D gene ambiguous. The germline V gene encodes CDR1 MNHEY and CDR2 SMNVEV (reference sequence). Trimming shortened V by 1 base and J by 1 base, and 20 bases separated the two germline ends. The CDR3 has 19 residues. This CDR3 reads CASSLWSKRAAVSNQPQHF. The CDR3 region has the DNA TGTGCCAGCAGTTTATGGTCTAAACGGGCTGCGGTCAGCAATCAGCCCCAGCATTTT.

This sequence joins TRBV4-3 and TRBJ2-3, with 10 nucleotides matching TRBD1. Looked up from germline, CDR1 is LGHNA and CDR2 is YSLEER. The CDR3 sequence is 17 residues long. Germline trimming cut 1 base from V and 4 bases from J; bases unmatched to any gene: 8. This chain's CDR3 is CASSQAMGQGYSDTQYF. Written as DNA, the CDR3 is TGCGCCAGCAGCCAAGCGATGGGACAGGGGTATTCAGATACGCAGTATTTT.

The chain recombines TRBV6-1 with TRBJ1-4; D gene unclear. The CDR3 consists of 14 residues. Germline V gene sequence: CDR1 MNHNS, CDR2 SASEGT. The germline V and J ends were trimmed by 3 bases and 6 bases, with 11 bases remaining between them. The CDR3 loop reads CASSERLDHEKLFF. The CDR3 DNA reads TGTGCCAGCAGTGAGCGGTTGGACCATGAAAAACTGTTTTTT.

The rearrangement joins TRBV9 to TRBJ1-1; D might be TRBD1 (6 bases). From germline, CDR1 is SGDLS and CDR2 YYNGEE. The ends were cut back, 0 bases at V and 8 bases at J, with 11 bases in the middle. The CDR3 is 13 residues long. CDR3 in amino acids: CASSVDLQGEAFF. The CDR3 DNA sequence: TGTGCCAGCAGCGTAGATCTACAGGGCGAAGCTTTCTTT.

This sequence joins TRBV5-1 and TRBJ2-2, with 7 bases aligning to TRBD1. Germline CDR1 and CDR2: SGHRS and YFSETQ. V lost 1 base to trimming and J lost 5 bases; unmatched junction nucleotides: 11. The CDR3 totals 17 residues. CDR3 loop: CASSLIQGVGGTGELFF. CDR3 DNA sequence: TGCGCCAGCAGCTTGATTCAGGGGGTCGGTGGTACCGGGGAGCTGTTTTTT. The full variable domain, completed using reference TRBV5-1 and TRBJ2-2, is KAGVTQTPRYLIKTRGQQVTLSCSPISGHRSVSWYQQTPGQGLQFLFEYFSETQRNKGNFPGRFSGRQFSNSRSEMNVSTLELGDSALYLCASSLIQGVGGTGELFFGEGSRLTVL.

DNA of the CDR3: TGTGCCAGCAGCTTAGAAGGCAGGCTTAACGAAAAACTGTTTTTT. Translation gives CASSLEGRLNEKLFF. The chain links TRBV7-8 to TRBJ1-4; D is uncertain. Germline assignment: CDR1 SGHVS and CDR2 FQNEAQ. The CDR3 consists of 15 residues. The V gene lost 1 base and the J gene lost 8 bases, with 14 bases spanning the gap.

The chain combines TRBV19 with TRBJ2-2; 12 bases are shared with TRBD2. V dropped 4 bases and J dropped 4; count of bases not matched to a gene: 4. CDR3 size: 16 residues. The germline gives CDR1 LNHDA, CDR2 SQIVND (reference sequence). This CDR3 reads CASSKTSGGLTGELFF. In nucleotides, the CDR3 is TGTGCCAGTAGTAAAACTAGCGGGGGGCTCACCGGGGAGCTGTTTTTT.

The chain uses TRBV10-1 and TRBJ2-7; 9 nucleotides line up with TRBD2. Germline loops: CDR1 WNHNN, CDR2 SYGVQD (reference sequence). Germline trimming cut 4 bases from V and 5 bases from J; bases unmatched to any gene: 6. The CDR3 covers 14 residues. In DNA form, the CDR3 reads TGCGCCAGCAGTGGGAGCGGGAGGAGAAACGAGCAGTACTTC. The encoded protein is CASSGSGRRNEQYF.

This chain joins TRBV5-5 and TRBJ2-3; D possibly corresponds to TRBD2 (6 bases). Germline values: CDR1 SGHKS, CDR2 YYEKEE (reference sequence). The CDR3 length is 17 residues. With 0 bases removed from V and 0 bases from J, the gap between germline ends came to 14 bases. DNA of the CDR3: TGTGCCAGCAGCTTGGGCGGGGTTCTCCTTAGCACAGATACGCAGTATTTT. Translated, it gives CASSLGGVLLSTDTQYF.

This clone was seen only a few times. The chain combines TRBV18 with TRBJ1-2; no firm D call. The V gene lost 3 bases and the J gene lost 5 bases, with 16 bases spanning the gap. CDR3 size: 15 residues. Germline CDR1 reads KGHSH; CDR2 reads LQKENI. The CDR3 sequence: CASSPGANGQYGYTF. The CDR3 DNA reads as TGTGCCAGCTCACCGGGTGCCAACGGGCAGTATGGCTACACCTTC.

CDR3 loop: CASSGGRAGELFF. The CDR3 DNA reads TGTGCCAGCAGTGGGGGGAGGGCCGGGGAGCTGTTTTTT. The rearrangement links TRBV12-3 or TRBV12-4 to TRBJ2-2, with TRBD2 matching 7 bases. Trimming cost V 5 bases and J 6 bases; bases outside gene matches: 3. This CDR3 has 13 amino acids.

Only one count was recorded for this clone. V is TRBV7-3 and J is TRBJ1-1, with TRBD1 matching over 7 bases. The CDR3 spans 14 residues. Germline CDR1 is SGHTA and CDR2 is FQGTGA. The V gene end was trimmed by 3 bases and the J gene end by 4 bases; junction bases not matched to a gene: 5. The CDR3, as DNA: TGTGCCAGCAGCTTGGGCCCAGGGGGCACTGAAGCTTTCTTT. Its translation is CASSLGPGGTEAFF.

The chain recombines TRBV13 with TRBJ2-7, with a weak D call TRBD2 (6 bases). Trimming stripped 5 bases from V and 5 bases from J, with 7 bases between. The germline V gene has CDR1 PRHDT and CDR2 FYEKMQ (reference sequence). This CDR3 region has 11 residues. CDR3 DNA sequence: TGTGCCAGCAGCCGCGGGGACGAGCAGTACTTC. Translated: CASSRGDEQYF.

The chain recombines TRBV6-5 with TRBJ1-2, with 8 bases identical to TRBD1. The V gene's germline CDR1 is MNHEY and CDR2 SVGAGI. CDR3 length equals 13 residues. J lost 5 bases, V lost 6 bases, and 5 bases had no gene match. CDR3 sequence: CASRDRVGYGYTF. CDR3 nucleotide sequence: TGTGCCAGCAGGGACAGGGTAGGGTATGGCTACACCTTC.

This sequence joins TRBV12-3 or TRBV12-4 and TRBJ1-2; tentatively, D is TRBD1 (6 bases). The CDR3 totals 13 residues. Trimming stripped 4 bases from V and 2 bases from J, with 8 bases between. The CDR3 loop reads CASSYDRNYGYTF. The CDR3 DNA reads as TGTGCCAGCAGTTACGACAGGAACTATGGCTACACCTTC.

The rearrangement joins TRBV7-9 to TRBJ2-3; 13 nucleotides agree with TRBD2. This CDR3 is built from 15 residues. The junction had 1 base not matched to a gene; V was cut back by 4 bases and J by 3 bases. CDR1 is SEHNR and CDR2 is FQNEAQ in the germline V gene (reference sequence). The CDR3 nucleotides are TGTGCCAGCAGCTGGACTAGCGGGAGTACAGATACGCAGTATTTT. Translating gives CASSWTSGSTDTQYF.

This chain uses TRBV19 with TRBJ2-5, with D unresolved. From germline, CDR1 is LNHDA and CDR2 SQIVND (reference sequence). The CDR3 loop spans 15 amino acids. Between the trimmed V and J ends, which lost 7 bases and 5 bases, there was a span of 20 bases. CDR3 sequence reads: CASTLRPGPEETQYF. In DNA, the CDR3 is TGTGCCAGTACCCTTCGGCCTGGGCCTGAGGAGACCCAGTACTTC.

This clone is labeled as medium-sized (0.01 to 0.1%). The gene calls are TRBV2 and TRBJ1-2; 10 bases line up with TRBD1. The CDR3 sequence is 17 residues long. Germline assignment: CDR1 SNHLY and CDR2 FYNNEI. V trimming: 4 bases; J trimming: 2 bases; junction bases outside the gene matches: 10. CDR3 DNA: TGTGCCAGCAGTGTCTCGGTTTTGGGACAGGGGAACTATGGCTACACCTTC. Protein sequence: CASSVSVLGQGNYGYTF.